This TCR beta chain is from a study of control samples from healthy donors and cancer patients. Germline loops: CDR1 LNHDA, CDR2 SQIVND (reference sequence). The CDR3 loop spans 19 amino acids. V lost 3 bases to trimming and J lost 0 bases; unmatched junction nucleotides: 9. The table came from immunoSEQ multiplex PCR; TCRdb's copy has only in-frame clones and leaves some out. The sample has 130,000 to 150,000 clones; about 90% are singletons. This TCR derives from a man aged 25-45 years in good health. Sample: blood. The genes are TRBV19 and TRBJ1-6; TRBD1 matches at 9 bases. CDR3 sequence reads: CASSIRTGEVGSYNSPLHF. The CDR3, as DNA: TGTGCCAGTAGTATCCGGACAGGGGAGGTGGGCTCCTATAATTCACCCCTCCACTTT.